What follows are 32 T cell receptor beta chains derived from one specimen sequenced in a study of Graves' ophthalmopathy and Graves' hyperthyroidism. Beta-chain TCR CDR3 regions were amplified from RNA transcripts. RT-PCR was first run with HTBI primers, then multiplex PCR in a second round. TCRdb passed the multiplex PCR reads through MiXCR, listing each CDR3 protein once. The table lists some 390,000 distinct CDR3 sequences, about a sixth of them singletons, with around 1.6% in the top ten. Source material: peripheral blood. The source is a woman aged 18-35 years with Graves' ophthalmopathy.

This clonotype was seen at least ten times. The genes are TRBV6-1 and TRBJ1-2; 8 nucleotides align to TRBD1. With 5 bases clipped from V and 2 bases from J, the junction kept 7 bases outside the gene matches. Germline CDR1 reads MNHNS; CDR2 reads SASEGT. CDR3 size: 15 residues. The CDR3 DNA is TGTGCCAGCAGTACGAGGACAGGGAGGAACTATGGCTACACCTTC. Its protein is CASSTRTGRNYGYTF.

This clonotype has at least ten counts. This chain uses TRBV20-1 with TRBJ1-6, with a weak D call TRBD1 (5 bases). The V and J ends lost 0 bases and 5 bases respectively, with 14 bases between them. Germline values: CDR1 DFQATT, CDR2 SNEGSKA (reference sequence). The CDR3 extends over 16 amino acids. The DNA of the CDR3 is TGCAGTGCTAGAGATTCCAGGGTCTACGATAATTCACCCCTCCACTTT. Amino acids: CSARDSRVYDNSPLHF.

In DNA, the CDR3 is TGTGCCAGCAACCAGAGGGCAGATTACGGGGAGCTGTTTTTT. Translated, it gives CASNQRADYGELFF. This chain uses TRBV6-1 with TRBJ2-2; TRBD2 is a possible D gene (5 bases). The V end lost 7 bases, the J end lost 7 bases, and 16 bases lay between the germline ends. Germline CDR1 reads MNHNS; CDR2 reads SASEGT. This CDR3 region has 14 residues.

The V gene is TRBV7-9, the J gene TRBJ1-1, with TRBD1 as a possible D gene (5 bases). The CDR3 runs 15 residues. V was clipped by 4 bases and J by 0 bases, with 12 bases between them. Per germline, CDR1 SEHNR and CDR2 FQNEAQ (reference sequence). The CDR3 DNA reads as TGTGCCAGCAGCTCCCAGGACACTTTGAACACTGAAGCTTTCTTT. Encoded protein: CASSSQDTLNTEAFF. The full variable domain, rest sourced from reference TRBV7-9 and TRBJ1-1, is DTGVSQNPRHKITKRGQNVTFRCDPISEHNRLYWYRQTLGQGPEFLTYFQNEAQLEKSRLLSDRFSAERPKGSFSTLEIQRTEQGDSAMYLCASSSQDTLNTEAFFGQGTRLTVV.

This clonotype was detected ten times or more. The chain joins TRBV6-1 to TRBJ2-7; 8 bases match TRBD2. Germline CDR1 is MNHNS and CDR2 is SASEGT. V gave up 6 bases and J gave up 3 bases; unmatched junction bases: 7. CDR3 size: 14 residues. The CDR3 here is CASSDSGVYYEQYF. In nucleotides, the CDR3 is TGTGCCAGCAGCGATAGCGGGGTATACTACGAGCAGTACTTC.

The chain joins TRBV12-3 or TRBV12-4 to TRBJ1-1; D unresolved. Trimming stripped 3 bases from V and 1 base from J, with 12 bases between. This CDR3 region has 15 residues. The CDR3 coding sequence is TGTGCCAGCAGTTTGGAGGGCTACGAGAACACTGAAGCTTTCTTT. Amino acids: CASSLEGYENTEAFF.

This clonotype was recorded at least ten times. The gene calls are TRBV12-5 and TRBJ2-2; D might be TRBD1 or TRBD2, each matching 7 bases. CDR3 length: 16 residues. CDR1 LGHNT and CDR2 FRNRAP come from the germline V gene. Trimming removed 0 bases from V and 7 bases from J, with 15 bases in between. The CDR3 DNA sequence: TGTGCTAGTGGTTTGGTTCAGGGGGGGGCAAACGGGGAGCTGTTTTTT. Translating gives CASGLVQGGANGELFF.

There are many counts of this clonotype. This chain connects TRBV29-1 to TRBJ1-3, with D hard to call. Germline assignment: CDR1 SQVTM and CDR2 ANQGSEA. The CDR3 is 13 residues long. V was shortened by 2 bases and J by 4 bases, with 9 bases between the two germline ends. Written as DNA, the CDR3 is TGCAGCGTTGAATGGGGTGGGGGAAACACCATATATTTT. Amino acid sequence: CSVEWGGGNTIYF.

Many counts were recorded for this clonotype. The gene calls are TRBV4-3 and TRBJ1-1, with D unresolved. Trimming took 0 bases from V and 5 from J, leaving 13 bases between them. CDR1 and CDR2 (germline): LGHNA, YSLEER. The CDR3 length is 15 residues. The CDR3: CASSQDFGGLTEAFF. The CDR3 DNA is TGCGCCAGCAGCCAAGATTTTGGAGGGCTTACTGAAGCTTTCTTT.

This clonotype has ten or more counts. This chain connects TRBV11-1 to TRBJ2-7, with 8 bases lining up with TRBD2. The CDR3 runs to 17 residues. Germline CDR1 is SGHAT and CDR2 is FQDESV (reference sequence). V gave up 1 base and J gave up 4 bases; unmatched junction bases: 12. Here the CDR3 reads CASSLDGISGIEYEQYF. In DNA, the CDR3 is TGTGCCAGCAGCTTAGATGGTATTAGCGGGATCGAGTACGAGCAGTACTTC.

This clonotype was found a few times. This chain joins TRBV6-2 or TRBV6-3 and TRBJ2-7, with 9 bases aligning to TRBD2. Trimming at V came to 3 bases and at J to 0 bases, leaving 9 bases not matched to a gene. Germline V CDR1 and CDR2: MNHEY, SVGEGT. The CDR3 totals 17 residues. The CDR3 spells CASSYSLLAGSSYEQYF. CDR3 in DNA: TGTGCCAGCAGTTATTCCCTTCTAGCGGGGAGCTCCTACGAGCAGTACTTC.

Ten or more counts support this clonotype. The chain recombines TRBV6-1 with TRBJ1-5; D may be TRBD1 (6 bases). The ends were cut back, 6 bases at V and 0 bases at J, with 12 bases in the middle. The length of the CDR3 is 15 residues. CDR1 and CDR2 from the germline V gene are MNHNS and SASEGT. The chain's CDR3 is CASSKQGDSNQPQHF. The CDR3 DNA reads TGTGCCAGCAGCAAACAGGGAGATAGCAATCAGCCCCAGCATTTT.

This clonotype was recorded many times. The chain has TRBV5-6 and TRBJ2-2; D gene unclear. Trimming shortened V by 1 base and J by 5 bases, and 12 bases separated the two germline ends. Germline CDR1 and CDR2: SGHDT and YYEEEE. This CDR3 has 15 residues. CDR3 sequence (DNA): TGTGCCAGCAGCTTGTTTCGGACGTGGACCGGGGAGCTGTTTTTT. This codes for CASSLFRTWTGELFF.

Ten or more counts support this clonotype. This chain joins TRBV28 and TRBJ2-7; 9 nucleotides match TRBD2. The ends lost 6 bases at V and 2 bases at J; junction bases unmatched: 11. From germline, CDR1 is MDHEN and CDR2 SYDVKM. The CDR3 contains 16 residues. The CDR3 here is CASSPSATSGAYEQYF. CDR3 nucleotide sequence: TGTGCCAGCAGCCCTTCCGCGACTAGCGGTGCCTACGAGCAGTACTTC. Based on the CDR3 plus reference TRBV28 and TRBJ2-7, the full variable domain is DVKVTQSSRYLVKRTGEKVFLECVQDMDHENMFWYRQDPGLGLRLIYFSYDVKMKEKGDIPEGYSVSREKKERFSLILESASTNQTSMYLCASSPSATSGAYEQYFGPGTRLTVT.

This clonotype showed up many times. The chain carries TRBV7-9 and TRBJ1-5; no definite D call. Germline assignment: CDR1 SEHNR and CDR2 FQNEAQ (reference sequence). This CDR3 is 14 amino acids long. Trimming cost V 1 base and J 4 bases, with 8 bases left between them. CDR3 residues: CASSLGSRNQPQHF. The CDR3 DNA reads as TGTGCCAGCAGCTTAGGGTCGCGTAATCAGCCCCAGCATTTT.

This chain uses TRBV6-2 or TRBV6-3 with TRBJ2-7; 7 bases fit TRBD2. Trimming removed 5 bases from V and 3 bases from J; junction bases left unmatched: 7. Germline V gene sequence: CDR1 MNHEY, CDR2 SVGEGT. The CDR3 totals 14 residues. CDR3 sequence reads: CASSGSSGGYEQYF. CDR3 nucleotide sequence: TGTGCCAGCAGTGGGTCTAGCGGAGGCTACGAGCAGTACTTC.

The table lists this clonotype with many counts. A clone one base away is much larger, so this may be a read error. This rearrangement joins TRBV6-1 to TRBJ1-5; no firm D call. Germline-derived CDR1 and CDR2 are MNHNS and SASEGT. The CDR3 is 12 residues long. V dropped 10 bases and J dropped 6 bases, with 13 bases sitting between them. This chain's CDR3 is CANSVRGQPQHF. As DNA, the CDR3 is TGTGCCAACAGCGTACGAGGTCAGCCCCAGCATTTT.

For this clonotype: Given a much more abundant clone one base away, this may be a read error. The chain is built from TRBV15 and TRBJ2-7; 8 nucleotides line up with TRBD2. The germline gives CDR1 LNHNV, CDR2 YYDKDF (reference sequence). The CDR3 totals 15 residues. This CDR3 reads CATNRVREGKYEQYF. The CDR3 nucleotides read TGTGCCACCAACAGAGTCCGGGAGGGGAAATACGAGCAGTACTTC.

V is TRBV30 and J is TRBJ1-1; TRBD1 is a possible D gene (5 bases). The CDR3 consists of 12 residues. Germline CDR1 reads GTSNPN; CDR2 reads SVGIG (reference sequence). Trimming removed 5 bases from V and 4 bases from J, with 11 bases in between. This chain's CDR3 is CAWGEGSTEAFF. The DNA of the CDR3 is TGTGCCTGGGGAGAGGGGAGCACTGAAGCTTTCTTT.

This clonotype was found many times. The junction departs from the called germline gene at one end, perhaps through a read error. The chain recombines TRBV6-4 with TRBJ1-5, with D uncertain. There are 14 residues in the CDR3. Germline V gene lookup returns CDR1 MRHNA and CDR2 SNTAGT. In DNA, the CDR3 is TGTGCCAGCAGTTACTCGGGCCCCGATCAGCCCCAGCATTTT. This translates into CASSYSGPDQPQHF.

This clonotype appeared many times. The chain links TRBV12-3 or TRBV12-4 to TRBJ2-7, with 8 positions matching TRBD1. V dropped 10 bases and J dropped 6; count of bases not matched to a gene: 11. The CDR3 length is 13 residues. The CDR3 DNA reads TGTGCCATCCGTGCCCGACAGGGGAGCGAGCAGTACTTC. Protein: CAIRARQGSEQYF.

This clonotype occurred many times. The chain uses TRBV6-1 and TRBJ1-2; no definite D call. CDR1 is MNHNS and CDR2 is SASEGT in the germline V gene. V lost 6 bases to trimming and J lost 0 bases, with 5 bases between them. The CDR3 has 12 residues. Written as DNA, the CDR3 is TGTGCCAGCAGCGAGGCTAACTATGGCTACACCTTC. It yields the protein CASSEANYGYTF.

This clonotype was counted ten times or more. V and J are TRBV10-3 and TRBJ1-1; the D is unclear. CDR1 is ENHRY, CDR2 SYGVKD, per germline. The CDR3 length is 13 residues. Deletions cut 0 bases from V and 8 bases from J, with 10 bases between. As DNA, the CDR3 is TGTGCCATCAGTGAGTCGAATTTAGCAGAAGCTTTCTTT. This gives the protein CAISESNLAEAFF.

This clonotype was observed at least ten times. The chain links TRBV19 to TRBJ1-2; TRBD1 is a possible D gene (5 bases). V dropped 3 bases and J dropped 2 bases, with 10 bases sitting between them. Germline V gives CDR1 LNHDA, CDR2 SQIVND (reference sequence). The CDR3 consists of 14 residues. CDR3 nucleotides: TGTGCCAGTAGTATCCTCGGGGGGAACTATGGCTACACCTTC. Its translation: CASSILGGNYGYTF.

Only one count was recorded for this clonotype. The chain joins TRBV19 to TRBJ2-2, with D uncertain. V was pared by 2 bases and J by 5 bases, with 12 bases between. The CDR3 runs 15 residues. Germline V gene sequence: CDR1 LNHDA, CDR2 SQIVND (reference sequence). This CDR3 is CASSIHARKTGELFF. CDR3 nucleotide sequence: TGTGCCAGTAGTATACACGCTAGAAAGACCGGGGAGCTGTTTTTT.

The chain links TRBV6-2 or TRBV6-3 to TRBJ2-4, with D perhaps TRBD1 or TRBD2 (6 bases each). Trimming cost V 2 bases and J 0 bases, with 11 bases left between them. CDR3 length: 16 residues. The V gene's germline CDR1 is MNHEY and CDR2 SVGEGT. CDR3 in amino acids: CASSYNRDSAKNIQYF. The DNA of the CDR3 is TGTGCCAGCAGTTACAACAGGGACTCAGCCAAAAACATTCAGTACTTC.

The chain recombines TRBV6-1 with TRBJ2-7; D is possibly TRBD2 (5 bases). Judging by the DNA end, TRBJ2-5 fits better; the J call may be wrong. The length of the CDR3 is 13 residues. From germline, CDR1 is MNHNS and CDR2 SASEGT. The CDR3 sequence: CASSGKDQETQYF. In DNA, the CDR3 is TGTGCCAGCTCCGGGAAGGACCAAGAGACCCAGTACTTC.

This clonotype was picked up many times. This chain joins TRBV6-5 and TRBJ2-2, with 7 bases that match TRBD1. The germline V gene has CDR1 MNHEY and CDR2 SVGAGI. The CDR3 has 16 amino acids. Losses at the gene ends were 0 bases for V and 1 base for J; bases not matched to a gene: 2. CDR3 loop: CASSYSTGMNTGELFF. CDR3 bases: TGTGCCAGCAGTTACTCGACAGGGATGAACACCGGGGAGCTGTTTTTT.

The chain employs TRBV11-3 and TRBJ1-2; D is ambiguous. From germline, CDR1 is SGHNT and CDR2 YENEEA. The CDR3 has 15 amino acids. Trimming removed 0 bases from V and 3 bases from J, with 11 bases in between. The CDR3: CASSLDDGGYYGYTF. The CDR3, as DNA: TGTGCCAGCAGCTTAGACGACGGCGGGTACTATGGCTACACCTTC.

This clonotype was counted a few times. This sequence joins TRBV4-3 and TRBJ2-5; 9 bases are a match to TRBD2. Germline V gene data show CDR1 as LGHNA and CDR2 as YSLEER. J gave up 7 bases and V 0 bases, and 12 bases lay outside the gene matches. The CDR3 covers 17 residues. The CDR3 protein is CASSQDTSGPGYGTQYF. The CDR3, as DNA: TGCGCCAGCAGCCAAGATACTAGCGGGCCCGGGTACGGGACCCAGTACTTC.

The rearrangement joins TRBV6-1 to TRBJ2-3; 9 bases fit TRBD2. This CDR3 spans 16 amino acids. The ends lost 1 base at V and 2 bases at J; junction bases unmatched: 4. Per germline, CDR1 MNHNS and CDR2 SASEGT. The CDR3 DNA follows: TGTGCCAGCAGTGAAGGAGCGGGAGGATCCACAGATACGCAGTATTTT. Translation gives CASSEGAGGSTDTQYF.

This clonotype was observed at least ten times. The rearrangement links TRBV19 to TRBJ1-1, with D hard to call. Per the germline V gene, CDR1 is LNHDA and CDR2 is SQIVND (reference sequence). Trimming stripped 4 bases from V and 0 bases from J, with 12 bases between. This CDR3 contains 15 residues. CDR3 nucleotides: TGTGCCAGTAGTAGGGAAAAGACACTGAACACTGAAGCTTTCTTT. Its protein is CASSREKTLNTEAFF.